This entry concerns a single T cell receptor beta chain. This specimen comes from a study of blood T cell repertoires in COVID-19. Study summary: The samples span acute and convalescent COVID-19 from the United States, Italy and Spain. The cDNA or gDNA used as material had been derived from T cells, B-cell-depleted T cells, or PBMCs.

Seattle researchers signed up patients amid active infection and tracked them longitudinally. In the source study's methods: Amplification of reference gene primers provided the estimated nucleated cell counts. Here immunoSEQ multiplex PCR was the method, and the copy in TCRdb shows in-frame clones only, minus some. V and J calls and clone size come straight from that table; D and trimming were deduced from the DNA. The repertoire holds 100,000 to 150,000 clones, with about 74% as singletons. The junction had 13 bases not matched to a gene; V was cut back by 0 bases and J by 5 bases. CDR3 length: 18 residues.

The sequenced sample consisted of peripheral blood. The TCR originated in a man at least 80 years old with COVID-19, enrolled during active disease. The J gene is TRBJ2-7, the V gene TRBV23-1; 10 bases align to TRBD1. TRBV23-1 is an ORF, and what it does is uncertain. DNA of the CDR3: TGCGCCAGCAGTCAATCATGGACAGGGGGTTTGCTTCGACACGAGCAGTACTTC. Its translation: CASSQSWTGGLLRHEQYF.